A selection of T cell receptor beta chains follows, all from one sample in a study of T cell changes during pregnancy in multiple sclerosis. Sequenced by immunoSEQ multiplex PCR; TCRdb stores in-frame clones only, minus some. The sample shows roughly 67,000 clones, roughly nine tenths of them seen only once. This specimen was peripheral blood, taken in the second trimester of pregnancy. These TCRs come from a female donor with multiple sclerosis, enrolled in a pregnancy study. Each CDR3 is given with its conserved first and last residue. A D gene is named only where the DNA matches it firmly. A clone size is listed for some rows: how often the clone was seen (once, few, many), or a class if it is expanded.

cdr3_length	d_call	v_call	j_call	clone_size	cdr3_aa	cdr3_nt
14	-	TRBV7-3	TRBJ1-1	-	CASSLFSGNTEAFF	TGTGCCAGCAGCTTGTTTTCAGGGAACACTGAAGCTTTCTTT
14	TRBD1	TRBV27	TRBJ1-5	-	CASSSGTGNQPQHF	TGTGCCAGCAGTTCAGGGACAGGGAACCAGCCCCAGCATTTT
13	TRBD1	TRBV7-3	TRBJ1-4	-	CASSSWTGAELFF	TGTGCCAGCAGCTCCTGGACAGGGGCGGAACTGTTTTTT
12	-	TRBV7-6	TRBJ2-5	-	CASSRSRETQYF	TGTGCCAGCAGTAGGAGCCGAGAGACCCAGTACTTC
20	TRBD2	TRBV4-1	TRBJ2-2	few	CASSQVGRSSGRANTGELFF	TGCGCCAGCAGCCAAGTGGGGAGGTCTAGCGGGAGGGCGAACACCGGGGAGCTGTTTTTT
14	-	TRBV14	TRBJ1-2	once	CASSPQGLYYGYTF	TGTGCCAGCAGTCCACAGGGTCTTTACTATGGCTACACCTTC
16	-	TRBV4-2	TRBJ2-2	-	CASSQDRGSNTGELFF	TGTGCCAGCAGCCAAGATCGGGGTTCGAACACCGGGGAGCTGTTTTTT
14	TRBD1	TRBV7-9	TRBJ1-1	-	CASSRQDRATEAFF	TGTGCCAGCAGCCGGCAGGACAGGGCCACTGAAGCTTTCTTT
14	TRBD1	TRBV27	TRBJ1-2	-	CASQVQGAVGGYTF	TGTGCCAGCCAAGTTCAGGGGGCCGTGGGTGGCTACACCTTC
17	-	TRBV11-2	TRBJ2-6	few	CASSSSGVRSGANVLTF	TGTGCCAGCAGCTCGTCAGGGGTTCGGTCTGGGGCCAACGTCCTGACTTTC
16	TRBD2	TRBV4-1	TRBJ2-1	-	CASSHELAGARCEQFF	TGCGCCAGCAGCCATGAATTAGCGGGAGCCCGCTGTGAGCAGTTCTTC
17	TRBD2	TRBV5-4	TRBJ2-7	-	CASSRSYGRGLRYEQYF	TGTGCCAGCAGCCGTAGTTACGGGCGGGGGTTAAGGTACGAGCAGTACTTC
12	-	TRBV7-2	TRBJ1-5	-	CASSLSEQPQHF	TGTGCCAGCAGCTTATCGGAGCAGCCCCAGCATTTT
12	-	TRBV27	TRBJ1-6	-	CASTQGREPLHF	TGTGCCAGCACCCAAGGACGGGAACCCCTCCACTTT
16	-	TRBV15	TRBJ2-3	-	CATSGPLAGNTDTQYF	TGTGCCACCAGCGGTCCCTTGGCGGGGAACACAGATACGCAGTATTTT
17	TRBD1	TRBV18	TRBJ2-7	-	CASSPKNRQGQAYEQYF	TGTGCCAGCTCCCCGAAAAACAGACAGGGTCAGGCGTACGAGCAGTACTTC
12	-	TRBV30	TRBJ1-3	-	CAWRWGGNTIYF	TGTGCCTGGAGGTGGGGGGGGAACACCATATATTTT
15	TRBD2	TRBV4-2	TRBJ2-1	-	CASSQEAGGHGEQFF	TGTGCCAGCAGCCAAGAAGCGGGGGGGCACGGTGAGCAGTTCTTC
12	-	TRBV30	TRBJ2-7	-	CAWSSGIFEQYF	TGTGCCTGGAGTTCAGGAATTTTCGAGCAGTACTTC
16	-	TRBV6-5	TRBJ1-4	-	CASSYSREGTNEKLFF	TGTGCCAGCAGTTACTCAAGGGAGGGAACTAATGAAAAACTGTTTTTT
15	-	TRBV6-5	TRBJ2-7	-	CASSYGGSATYEQYF	TGTGCCAGCAGTTACGGCGGGTCTGCGACCTACGAGCAGTACTTC
14	-	TRBV5-1	TRBJ1-1	-	CASSLVGANTEAFF	TGCGCCAGCAGCTTGGTTGGGGCGAACACTGAAGCTTTCTTT
18	TRBD2	TRBV7-3	TRBJ2-6	-	CASSLPLAGGPGANVLTF	TGTGCCAGCAGCCTCCCGCTAGCGGGGGGGCCTGGGGCCAACGTCCTGACTTTC